Presented here are 15 T cell receptor beta chains from one specimen sequenced in a study of Ad26.COV2.S vaccination and SARS-CoV-2 variants. The method was immunoSEQ multiplex PCR; TCRdb's version includes in-frame clones alone and lacks a portion of them. The sample yields about 440,000 clones, 90% seen once. Treatment in this sample: around 19 received Ad26.COV2.S at low or high dose, single or two shots; about 5 received placebo; per-sample allocation not given. On day 63 after the first injection, vaccine and placebo recipients gave samples. Sample: peripheral blood, taken in a trial of Ad26.COV2.S vaccine versus placebo. All receptors come from a person aged 18-65 years who received the Ad26.COV2.S COVID-19 vaccine or a placebo.

This chain joins TRBV7-8 and TRBJ2-7; no firm D call. The CDR3 is 14 amino acids. The ends were cut back, 2 bases at V and 0 bases at J, with 8 bases in the middle. Looked up from germline, CDR1 is SGHVS and CDR2 is FQNEAQ. This chain's CDR3 is CASSLYGVSYEQYF. CDR3 nucleotides: TGTGCCAGCAGCTTATATGGGGTCTCCTACGAGCAGTACTTC.

The V call is TRBV11-2, the J call TRBJ2-1; perhaps D is TRBD1 or TRBD2 (5 bases each). CDR3 length: 13 residues. Germline values: CDR1 SGHAT, CDR2 FQNNGV. Deletions cut 6 bases from V and 10 bases from J, with 16 bases between. The CDR3: CASSRDARREQFF. The CDR3 DNA is TGTGCCAGCAGTCGGGACGCCAGGAGGGAGCAGTTCTTC. The variable domain in full, completed from reference TRBV11-2 and TRBJ2-1, reads EAGVAQSPRYKIIEKRQSVAFWCNPISGHATLYWYQQILGQGPKLLIQFQNNGVVDDSQLPKDRFSAERLKGVDSTLKIQPAKLEDSAVYLCASSRDARREQFFGPGTRLTVL.

The chain couples TRBV24-1 to TRBJ1-4, with 8 bases aligning to TRBD1. The CDR3 runs 16 residues. Per the germline V gene, CDR1 is KGHDR and CDR2 is SFDVKD. With 9 bases clipped from V and 0 bases from J, the junction kept 8 bases outside the gene matches. CDR3 amino acids: CATCGQGMATNEKLFF. The CDR3 nucleotides are TGTGCCACCTGTGGACAGGGAATGGCAACTAATGAAAAACTGTTTTTT.

This clone was observed a single time. V usage is TRBV11-2 and J usage is TRBJ2-1; 8 nucleotides match TRBD2. The germline V gene has CDR1 SGHAT and CDR2 FQNNGV. The CDR3 covers 16 residues. Trimming cost V 1 base and J 5 bases; bases outside gene matches: 7. CDR3 DNA: TGTGCCAGCAGCTTAGGGGGCGGGAGGCGGGACAATGAGCAGTTCTTC. This gives the protein CASSLGGGRRDNEQFF.

The chain is built from TRBV11-2 and TRBJ1-6; 8 bases are a match to TRBD1. This CDR3 is built from 14 residues. The J segment lost 8 bases and the V segment lost 5 bases, leaving 5 bases of the junction unmatched. The germline CDR1 and CDR2 sequences are SGHAT and FQNNGV. CDR3 loop: CASSTQGAYSPLHF. The CDR3 DNA follows: TGTGCCAGCAGCACCCAGGGGGCTTATTCACCCCTCCACTTT.

V is TRBV7-2 and J is TRBJ2-3; D uncertain. The germline V gene encodes CDR1 SGHTA and CDR2 FQGNSA. V lost 5 bases and J 2 bases, leaving 11 bases between the germline ends. This CDR3 region has 14 residues. The CDR3 spells CASSPDHATDTQYF. CDR3 bases: TGTGCCAGCAGCCCGGACCACGCCACAGATACGCAGTATTTT.

The chain joins TRBV28 to TRBJ1-5; TRBD1 might be the D (5 bases). V was pared by 3 bases and J by 7 bases, with 13 bases between. The CDR3 has 14 residues. Per germline, CDR1 MDHEN and CDR2 SYDVKM. The CDR3, as DNA: TGTGCCAGCAGTTTGGGGGGGGATGGCCAGCCCCAGCATTTT. The encoded protein is CASSLGGDGQPQHF.

This sequence joins TRBV20-1 and TRBJ2-4, with 7 bases fitting TRBD2. The CDR3 has 11 residues. The germline V gene has CDR1 DFQATT and CDR2 SNEGSKA (reference sequence). CDR3 sequence reads: CSFSGKNIQYF. CDR3 nucleotides: TGCAGCTTTAGCGGGAAAAACATTCAGTACTTC.

This chain connects TRBV2 to TRBJ2-3; D might be TRBD1 (5 bases). Between the trimmed V and J ends, which lost 4 bases and 2 bases, there was a span of 13 bases. This CDR3 contains 15 residues. Germline V gene data show CDR1 as SNHLY and CDR2 as FYNNEI. The CDR3 nucleotides read TGTGCCAGCAGTGTGGGGCGGCCCCTCACAGATACGCAGTATTTT. Translated: CASSVGRPLTDTQYF.

This chain connects TRBV11-2 to TRBJ2-2; 11 bases map to TRBD2. The CDR3 contains 18 residues. CDR1 is SGHAT, CDR2 FQNNGV, per germline. The ends lost 2 bases at V and 6 bases at J; junction bases unmatched: 11. The CDR3 protein is CASSLLTSGSLGAGELFF. The DNA of the CDR3 is TGTGCCAGCAGCTTATTAACTAGCGGGAGTCTGGGGGCCGGGGAGCTGTTTTTT. Full variable domain (missing parts from reference TRBV11-2 and TRBJ2-2): EAGVAQSPRYKIIEKRQSVAFWCNPISGHATLYWYQQILGQGPKLLIQFQNNGVVDDSQLPKDRFSAERLKGVDSTLKIQPAKLEDSAVYLCASSLLTSGSLGAGELFFGEGSRLTVL.

The rearrangement links TRBV28 to TRBJ1-1; 8 bases map to TRBD1. J was trimmed by 13 bases and V by 5 bases; bases with no gene match: 12. The CDR3 is 13 residues long. CDR1 MDHEN and CDR2 SYDVKM come from the germline V gene. The CDR3 protein is CASSQKDRVKVFF. The CDR3 DNA sequence: TGTGCCAGCAGTCAGAAGGACAGGGTCAAGGTTTTCTTT.

V gene TRBV7-9 combines with J gene TRBJ2-1; D unclear. Between the trimmed V and J ends, which lost 0 bases and 13 bases, there was a span of 10 bases. There are 12 residues in the CDR3. Germline lookup yields CDR1 SEHNR and CDR2 FQNEAQ (reference sequence). The chain's CDR3 is CASSLAGRNQFF. CDR3 DNA: TGTGCCAGCAGCTTAGCGGGCAGAAACCAGTTCTTC.

The CDR3 nucleotides are TGTGCCAGCAGCTTTACTAGCGGGAGTAACACAGATACGCAGTATTTT. Protein sequence: CASSFTSGSNTDTQYF. The chain joins TRBV7-8 to TRBJ2-3; TRBD2 matches 11 bases. Germline trimming cut 3 bases from V and 2 bases from J; bases unmatched to any gene: 4. From germline, CDR1 is SGHVS and CDR2 FQNEAQ. The CDR3 covers 16 residues.

V gene TRBV7-9 combines with J gene TRBJ1-2; perhaps TRBD1 as D (5 bases). Trimming left V 4 bases short and J 4 bases short, with 10 bases between. This CDR3 region has 13 residues. The germline V gene has CDR1 SEHNR and CDR2 FQNEAQ (reference sequence). CDR3 sequence reads: CASSSEGPYGYTF. CDR3 DNA sequence: TGTGCCAGCAGCTCAGAGGGACCCTATGGCTACACCTTC.

This CDR3 is CASSLAFDGTSAQETQYF. DNA for the CDR3: TGCGCCAGCAGCTTGGCCTTCGACGGGACTAGCGCCCAAGAGACCCAGTACTTC. The chain joins TRBV5-1 to TRBJ2-5, with 10 bases fitting TRBD2. The V and J ends lost 0 bases and 1 base, in that order; junction bases with no gene match: 9. Germline V gives CDR1 SGHRS, CDR2 YFSETQ. The CDR3 is made up of 18 amino acids.